This TCR beta chain was recovered during a study of regulatory T cells in long-lasting Graves disease. Findings and limits, study-wide: Exclusively peripheral blood, rather than thyroid tissue, was studied.

The CDR3 extends over 19 amino acids. J lost 1 base, V lost 1 base, and 15 bases had no gene match. Germline loops: CDR1 DFQATT, CDR2 SNEGSKA (reference sequence). Specified time point: newly diagnosed GD, antithyroid drugs for less than 3 months. Generation of the TCR library employed RNA extracted from PBMCs. Investigators prepared the TCR beta libraries by applying iRepertoire HTBI primers and Arm-PCR of CDR3 regions. One entry per CDR3 protein, called by TCRdb with MiXCR from the multiplex PCR reads. The table lists some 450,000 distinct CDR3 sequences, around 15% of them singletons. This clonotype has only a few counts. Its antigen remains unknown. The same data also contributed to another study, on T cells in Graves' hyperthyroidism and ophthalmopathy. As reported in that work: The TCR CDR3 first-round RT-PCR relied on the HTBI primer set.

The sequence derives from a woman aged 30 to 39 with Graves disease. The V call is TRBV20-1, the J call TRBJ1-3, with 8 bases lining up with TRBD1. Sample: peripheral blood mononuclear cells (PBMCs), taken at new diagnosis, from a patient treated with antithyroid drugs. The CDR3: CSARGGGQGASTSGNTIYF. CDR3 nucleotides: TGCAGTGCTAGAGGCGGGGGCCAGGGGGCATCAACATCTGGAAACACCATATATTTT.